The 22 T cell receptor beta chains below were found in one sample sequenced in a study of blood T cells in healthy people across ages. Together with a sample-barcoded 5' primer, a J-beta primer mix was included in a second PCR lasting about 7 to 11 cycles. MiXCR, run by TCRdb on the 5' RACE reads, gives a single entry per CDR3 protein. The sample has hundreds of thousands of distinct CDR3 sequences; just over 55% are singletons. Material for sequencing was blood. The receptors were sampled from a man aged 40-49 years in good health.

V is TRBV14 and J is TRBJ2-5, with TRBD2 identical over 9 bases. The CDR3 spans 15 residues. With 2 bases clipped from V and 4 bases from J, the junction kept 5 bases outside the gene matches. From germline, CDR1 is SGHDN and CDR2 FVKESK. CDR3 in DNA: TGTGCCAGCAGCCAACAACGCGGGGGGGCAGAGACCCAGTACTTC. It is translated as CASSQQRGGAETQYF.

V is TRBV21-1 and J is TRBJ2-3; the D call TRBD2 from the table was never checked on the DNA. TRBV21-1 is deemed a pseudogene. The CDR3 has 17 amino acids. The CDR3 region has the DNA TGTGCCAGCAGCATACTACAACTAGGTGGGGGCCCAGATACGCAGTATTTT. Protein: CASSILQLGGGPDTQYF.

This clonotype was observed many times. The chain links TRBV6-2 or TRBV6-3 to TRBJ2-7; D ambiguous. V was pared by 3 bases and J by 6 bases, with 9 bases between. This CDR3 contains 12 residues. Germline lookup yields CDR1 MNHEY and CDR2 SVGEGT. The CDR3 spells CASSYGPFEQYF. The CDR3 nucleotides are TGTGCCAGCAGTTATGGACCTTTCGAGCAGTACTTC.

This clonotype was recorded many times. The CDR3 spells CASSRTGSSYEQYF. The CDR3 DNA follows: TGTGCCAGCAGCAGGACAGGGAGCTCCTACGAGCAGTACTTC. The rearrangement joins TRBV7-2 to TRBJ2-7, with TRBD1 identical over 8 bases. Germline V gene sequence: CDR1 SGHTA, CDR2 FQGNSA. Trimming took 5 bases from V and 0 from J; bases not matched to a gene: 3. The CDR3 is made up of 14 amino acids.

The chain has TRBV10-3 and TRBJ2-1, with D perhaps matching TRBD1 or TRBD2 (5 bases each). This CDR3 contains 15 residues. Germline CDR1 ENHRY, CDR2 SYGVKD. V was trimmed by 10 bases and J by 3 bases, leaving 19 bases between them. CDR3 in DNA: TGTGCCACCACACGGGACCCGGAGGTCTACAATGAGCAGTTCTTC. Amino acid sequence: CATTRDPEVYNEQFF.

This clonotype came up a few times. The rearrangement uses TRBV28 and TRBJ2-6, with D perhaps assigned TRBD1 or TRBD2 (5 bases each). The germline V and J ends were trimmed by 7 bases and 2 bases, with 12 bases remaining between them. CDR1 and CDR2 from the germline V gene are MDHEN and SYDVKM. CDR3 length: 15 amino acids. The CDR3 nucleotides read TGTGCCAGCAATTGGTCGGGGCCTGGGGCCAACGTCCTGACTTTC. It codes for CASNWSGPGANVLTF.

In this sample, this clonotype turned up many times. The chain is built from TRBV7-2 and TRBJ1-1, with D perhaps matching TRBD1 (5 bases). This CDR3 is built from 17 residues. The V and J ends lost 0 bases and 0 bases respectively, with 14 bases between them. Germline CDR1 SGHTA, CDR2 FQGNSA. CDR3: CASSLAPQTAMNTEAFF. The DNA of the CDR3 is TGTGCCAGCAGCTTAGCCCCACAGACAGCAATGAACACTGAAGCTTTCTTT.

The chain recombines TRBV7-8 with TRBJ2-7; D gene unclear. Trimming left V 5 bases short and J 2 bases short, with 19 bases between. The CDR3 is made up of 16 amino acids. Germline-derived CDR1 and CDR2 are SGHVS and FQNEAQ. The CDR3 DNA reads TGTGCCAGCAGCCCCCCCCCGTGGACGGCCGCCTACGAGCAGTACTTC. Its protein is CASSPPPWTAAYEQYF.

The rearrangement joins TRBV6-5 to TRBJ2-3, with 10 bases lining up with TRBD2. V shed 4 bases and J 6 bases; nucleotides not matched to a gene: 10. There are 16 residues in the CDR3. The germline V gene encodes CDR1 MNHEY and CDR2 SVGAGI. Here the CDR3 DNA reads TGTGCCAGCAGTTCACCTAGCGGGAGTTTTCGGGATACGCAGTATTTT. The encoded protein is CASSSPSGSFRDTQYF.

J is TRBJ2-7 and V is TRBV5-1; D possibly matches TRBD1 or TRBD2 (6 bases each). CDR1 is SGHRS, CDR2 YFSETQ, per germline. This CDR3 has 14 residues. V lost 4 bases, J lost 2 bases, and 13 bases lay in between. For the CDR3, the DNA is TGCGCCAGCAGCACCCGGGGGCCTACCTACGAGCAGTACTTC. It specifies CASSTRGPTYEQYF. Full variable domain (rest looked up from reference TRBV5-1 and TRBJ2-7): KAGVTQTPRYLIKTRGQQVTLSCSPISGHRSVSWYQQTPGQGLQFLFEYFSETQRNKGNFPGRFSGRQFSNSRSEMNVSTLELGDSALYLCASSTRGPTYEQYFGPGTRLTVT.

The chain carries TRBV4-2 and TRBJ2-6, with D uncertain. The germline CDR1 and CDR2 sequences are LGHNA and YNFKEQ. There are 16 residues in the CDR3. Trimming took off 0 bases at V and 0 bases at J, with 6 bases between the two ends. The CDR3 coding sequence is TGTGCCAGCAGCCAAGACGGGCTCTCTGGGGCCAACGTCCTGACTTTC. Protein sequence: CASSQDGLSGANVLTF.

The V and J genes are TRBV2 and TRBJ2-1; 7 bases fit TRBD1. The CDR3 runs 13 residues. Germline V gene lookup returns CDR1 SNHLY and CDR2 FYNNEI. With V trimmed by 4 bases and J by 7 bases, 4 bases remained unmatched. The CDR3 sequence is CASSVNRGNEQFF. As DNA, the CDR3 is TGTGCCAGCAGTGTTAACAGGGGTAATGAGCAGTTCTTC.

Turning to this clonotype: A read error may produce the germline difference seen at one junction end. V gene TRBV15 combines with J gene TRBJ2-5; 10 bases map to TRBD2. The CDR3 extends over 16 amino acids. Germline V gene lookup returns CDR1 LNHNV and CDR2 YYDKDF (reference sequence). The CDR3 region is CATGRGSSGGIETQYF. The CDR3 nucleotides read TGTGCCACCGGCAGAGGTTCTAGCGGGGGAATAGAGACCCAGTACTTC. Full variable domain (rest looked up from reference TRBV15 and TRBJ2-5): DAMVIQNPRYQVTQFGKPVTLSCSQTLNHNVMYWYQQKSSQAPKLLFHYYDKDFNNEADTPDNFQSRRPNTSFCFLDIRSPGLGDTAMYLCATGRGSSGGIETQYFGPGTRLLVL.

V and J are TRBV7-2 and TRBJ2-5; TRBD2 matches 11 bases. The germline CDR1 and CDR2 sequences are SGHTA and FQGNSA. The trim removed 2 bases at V and 4 bases at J, leaving 3 bases unmatched. This CDR3 has 15 amino acids. CDR3 in DNA: TGTGCCAGCAGCTTAACTAGCGGGAGATCAGAGACCCAGTACTTC. Its protein product is CASSLTSGRSETQYF.

This clonotype was detected once. The chain links TRBV5-1 to TRBJ1-1, with D unresolved. The CDR3 has 13 residues. Germline V gene data show CDR1 as SGHRS and CDR2 as YFSETQ. V dropped 0 bases and J dropped 10 bases, with 13 bases sitting between them. The CDR3 here is CASSLAGMSGAFF. DNA for the CDR3: TGCGCCAGCAGCTTGGCGGGGATGTCCGGAGCTTTCTTT.

This clonotype was recorded a few times. The chain links TRBV29-1 to TRBJ2-7; 10 bases are shared with TRBD1. The germline CDR1 and CDR2 sequences are SQVTM and ANQGSEA. The CDR3 loop spans 12 amino acids. Trimming removed 6 bases from V and 3 bases from J; junction bases left unmatched: 2. CDR3 bases: TGCAGCGTATGGACAGGGGGCTACGAGCAGTACTTC. This gives the protein CSVWTGGYEQYF.

This clonotype was seen a single time. This chain joins TRBV3-1 and TRBJ2-1; 10 nucleotides align to TRBD1. CDR3 length: 16 amino acids. Losses at the gene ends were 3 bases for V and 4 bases for J; bases not matched to a gene: 6. Germline assignment: CDR1 LGHDT and CDR2 YNNKEL (reference sequence). CDR3 bases: TGTGCCAGCAGCCACGAAGGACAGGGGGGATACAATGAGCAGTTCTTC. Amino acids: CASSHEGQGGYNEQFF.

This chain connects TRBV4-2 to TRBJ2-1, with 11 bases matching TRBD2. Germline assignment: CDR1 LGHNA and CDR2 YNFKEQ. The J segment lost 7 bases and the V segment lost 3 bases, leaving 5 bases of the junction unmatched. The CDR3 has 15 amino acids. The CDR3 region has the DNA TGTGCCAGCAGCCAGAGACTAGCGGGATATAATGAGCAGTTCTTC. Its translation is CASSQRLAGYNEQFF.

This chain uses TRBV5-1 with TRBJ2-1, with 10 bases identical to TRBD2. Germline assignment: CDR1 SGHRS and CDR2 YFSETQ. The CDR3 runs to 16 residues. Trimming cost V 0 bases and J 3 bases; bases outside gene matches: 3. CDR3 in DNA: TGCGCCAGCAGCTTGGCCAGACTAGCGGGCTACAATGAGCAGTTCTTC. It yields the protein CASSLARLAGYNEQFF.

This chain uses TRBV13 with TRBJ2-7; D is undetermined. The CDR3 covers 16 residues. The V gene lost 4 bases and the J gene lost 7 bases, with 23 bases spanning the gap. Germline CDR1 PRHDT, CDR2 FYEKMQ (reference sequence). CDR3 sequence reads: CASSSRSGPPVWEQYF. CDR3 in DNA: TGTGCCAGCAGCTCGAGATCTGGGCCCCCAGTGTGGGAGCAGTACTTC.

This clonotype was counted between two and nine times. This rearrangement joins TRBV29-1 to TRBJ2-7; D is possibly TRBD1 (6 bases). The CDR3 consists of 13 residues. Trimming took 4 bases from V and 4 from J, leaving 14 bases between them. CDR1 and CDR2 (germline): SQVTM, ANQGSEA. For the CDR3, the DNA is TGCAGCGTTGCCAGGGGTGGTCTTTACGAGCAGTACTTC. Amino acid sequence: CSVARGGLYEQYF.

V is TRBV29-1 and J is TRBJ2-3, with D perhaps matching TRBD2 (6 bases). The ends were cut back, 3 bases at V and 2 bases at J, with 9 bases in the middle. This CDR3 is built from 13 residues. Germline CDR1 SQVTM, CDR2 ANQGSEA. The CDR3 loop is CSVDLANTDTQYF. Written as DNA, the CDR3 is TGCAGCGTTGATCTAGCGAACACAGATACGCAGTATTTT.